One sample yielded the 20 T cell receptor beta chains listed below, sequenced in a study of blood T cell repertoires in COVID-19. Profiled with immunoSEQ multiplex PCR; TCRdb holds only in-frame clones, not every one. The sample has approximately 150,000 clones, 93% seen once; the top ten hold less than 2%. Source material: peripheral blood. These receptors were collected from a woman aged 55-75 years with COVID-19, enrolled during active disease.

Only one count was recorded for this clone. The rearrangement uses TRBV27 and TRBJ1-2; perhaps TRBD1 as D (6 bases). V lost 8 bases and J 5 bases, leaving 15 bases between the germline ends. Germline loops: CDR1 MNHEY, CDR2 SMNVEV (reference sequence). The CDR3 runs 13 residues. The CDR3 loop is CASGVLQGYGYTF. For the CDR3, the DNA is TGTGCCAGCGGGGTTCTTCAGGGGTATGGCTACACCTTC.

This rearrangement joins TRBV19 to TRBJ1-4, with D possibly TRBD1 on 6 matching bases. Per the germline V gene, CDR1 is LNHDA and CDR2 is SQIVND (reference sequence). This CDR3 comprises 15 residues. V was shortened by 1 base and J by 7 bases, with 13 bases between the two germline ends. CDR3 protein: CASSIGGGRSEKLFF. CDR3 nucleotides: TGTGCCAGTAGTATAGGCGGGGGGCGCAGTGAAAAACTGTTTTTT.

The V call is TRBV5-4, the J call TRBJ2-2; tentatively, D is TRBD1 (6 bases). The CDR3 spans 15 residues. Germline CDR1 SGHNT, CDR2 YYREEE (reference sequence). Deletions cut 0 bases from V and 6 bases from J, with 12 bases between. CDR3 bases: TGTGCCAGCAGCTTGGCAGGGACAACGGCCGGGGAGCTGTTTTTT. Translated: CASSLAGTTAGELFF.

This rearrangement joins TRBV9 to TRBJ2-5, with D possibly matching TRBD2 (6 bases). The CDR3 runs to 15 residues. Deletions cut 0 bases from V and 2 bases from J, with 11 bases between. Germline V gene lookup returns CDR1 SGDLS and CDR2 YYNGEE. The CDR3 DNA reads as TGTGCCAGCAGCGTAGTGGCGGGGCTACAAGAGACCCAGTACTTC. Residues: CASSVVAGLQETQYF. The entire variable domain, with the rest obtained from reference TRBV9 and TRBJ2-5, is as follows: DSGVTQTPKHLITATGQRVTLRCSPRSGDLSVYWYQQSLDQGLQFLIQYYNGEERAKGNILERFSAQQFPDLHSELNLSSLELGDSALYFCASSVVAGLQETQYFGPGTRLLVL.

This chain connects TRBV2 to TRBJ1-2, with D possibly TRBD1 on 6 matching bases. The CDR3 length is 15 residues. Trimming left V 4 bases short and J 4 bases short, with 16 bases between. Per germline, CDR1 SNHLY and CDR2 FYNNEI. CDR3 protein: CASSGGRGFFYGYTF. CDR3 sequence (DNA): TGTGCCAGCAGTGGGGGGAGGGGGTTTTTCTATGGCTACACCTTC.

This clone was seen once. The gene calls are TRBV29-1 and TRBJ2-5; 7 bases agree with TRBD1. Germline CDR1 SQVTM, CDR2 ANQGSEA. The length of the CDR3 is 12 residues. Trimming cost V 7 bases and J 4 bases; bases outside gene matches: 6. CDR3 sequence reads: CSGTYRGETQYF. As DNA, the CDR3 is TGCAGCGGGACTTACAGGGGAGAGACCCAGTACTTC.

The DNA for the CDR3 is TGTGCCAGCAGCCGCACGGGAAGGTTTAGAAATGAGCAGTTCTTC. Its translation is CASSRTGRFRNEQFF. The chain recombines TRBV7-2 with TRBJ2-1; TRBD2 is a possible D gene (5 bases). The CDR3 covers 15 residues. Germline V gene sequence: CDR1 SGHTA, CDR2 FQGNSA. Trimming removed 5 bases from V and 7 bases from J, with 18 bases in between. The whole variable domain, remainder taken from reference TRBV7-2 and TRBJ2-1, is GAGVSQSPSNKVTEKGKDVELRCDPISGHTALYWYRQSLGQGLEFLIYFQGNSAPDKSGLPSDRFSAERTGGSVSTLTIQRTQQEDSAVYLCASSRTGRFRNEQFFGPGTRLTVL.

The table lists this clone with a count of one. The rearrangement links TRBV15 to TRBJ2-1; D is unclear. Germline assignment: CDR1 LNHNV and CDR2 YYDKDF (reference sequence). The CDR3 length is 11 residues. V gave up 0 bases and J gave up 10 bases, with 4 bases separating them. CDR3 in amino acids: CATSRDLEQFF. For the CDR3, the DNA is TGTGCCACCAGCAGAGACTTAGAGCAGTTCTTC.

In the case of this clone: Other DNA sequences in the same sample also yield this CDR3. The CDR3 DNA reads as TGTGCCAGCAGCTTACAACAGGGAGATGAGCAGTTCTTC. Translated, it gives CASSLQQGDEQFF. The chain recombines TRBV5-4 with TRBJ2-1; maybe TRBD1 (6 bases). CDR3 length: 13 amino acids. CDR1 SGHNT and CDR2 YYREEE come from the germline V gene (reference sequence). V dropped 2 bases and J dropped 8 bases, with 11 bases sitting between them. The variable domain in full, with the rest retrieved from reference TRBV5-4 and TRBJ2-1, is ETGVTQSPTHLIKTRGQQVTLRCSSQSGHNTVSWYQQALGQGPQFIFQYYREEENGRGNFPPRFSGLQFPNYSSELNVNALELDDSALYLCASSLQQGDEQFFGPGTRLTVL.

The chain couples TRBV4-3 to TRBJ1-6; the D gene is possibly TRBD1 (6 bases). From germline, CDR1 is LGHNA and CDR2 YSLEER. The germline V and J ends were trimmed by 8 bases and 9 bases, with 32 bases remaining between them. This CDR3 has 19 amino acids. This CDR3 is CASRRAGGGRDAAGSPLHF. The CDR3 nucleotides read TGCGCCAGCCGCCGGGCGGGAGGGGGACGCGACGCAGCGGGTTCACCCCTCCACTTT.

The gene calls are TRBV2 and TRBJ1-2; D possibly corresponds to TRBD1 (6 bases). CDR3 size: 14 residues. Germline V gives CDR1 SNHLY, CDR2 FYNNEI. V lost 7 bases and J lost 1, with 13 bases in between. CDR3 protein: CASIRDTDNYGYTF. The DNA of the CDR3 is TGTGCCAGCATCCGGGACACAGATAACTATGGCTACACCTTC.

CDR3 coding DNA: TGTGCCAGCAGTTACCTGAGACAGCGAACCTACGAGCAGTACTTC. Translating it yields CASSYLRQRTYEQYF. The chain recombines TRBV6-2 or TRBV6-3 with TRBJ2-7; perhaps TRBD1 as D (5 bases). Deletions cut 2 bases from V and 2 bases from J, with 13 bases between. The CDR3 runs 15 residues. CDR1 is MNHEY and CDR2 is SVGEGT in the germline V gene.

This CDR3 reads CASSETSLNYEQYF. In DNA form, the CDR3 reads TGTGCCAGCAGCGAGACTAGCTTAAACTACGAGCAGTACTTC. This chain links TRBV6-5 with TRBJ2-7; 7 bases are shared with TRBD2. The CDR3 spans 14 residues. V trimming: 6 bases; J trimming: 3 bases; junction bases outside the gene matches: 8. Germline V CDR1 and CDR2: MNHEY, SVGAGI.

The V gene is TRBV5-1, the J gene TRBJ2-4, with D possibly TRBD2 on 5 matching bases. Trimming left V 0 bases short and J 8 bases short, with 12 bases between. CDR3 size: 14 residues. Germline CDR1 is SGHRS and CDR2 is YFSETQ. CDR3 region: CASSLGGSQDIQYF. Here the CDR3 DNA reads TGCGCCAGCAGCTTGGGAGGGAGTCAAGACATTCAGTACTTC.

The J gene is TRBJ1-4, the V gene TRBV2; D is undetermined. CDR1 and CDR2 from the germline V gene are SNHLY and FYNNEI. Between the trimmed V and J ends, which lost 7 bases and 2 bases, there was a span of 5 bases. The CDR3 is 12 amino acids. The CDR3 coding sequence is TGTGCCAGCATGGCCACTAATGAAAAACTGTTTTTT. It is translated as CASMATNEKLFF.

The chain joins TRBV27 to TRBJ1-2, with a tentative D call TRBD1 (6 bases). The CDR3 covers 12 residues. The germline V gene encodes CDR1 MNHEY and CDR2 SMNVEV (reference sequence). V lost 3 bases and J lost 7, with 9 bases in between. The CDR3 DNA sequence: TGTGCCAGCAGTTTCAGGGGAGCTGGCTACACCTTC. It encodes CASSFRGAGYTF.

This rearrangement joins TRBV18 to TRBJ1-2; 7 bases align to TRBD1. This CDR3 comprises 13 residues. The junction had 3 bases not matched to a gene; V was cut back by 3 bases and J by 5 bases. Germline CDR1 KGHSH, CDR2 LQKENI. CDR3 loop: CASSPDRVYGYTF. DNA for the CDR3: TGTGCCAGCTCACCTGACAGGGTTTATGGCTACACCTTC.

The chain recombines TRBV27 with TRBJ1-2; TRBD1 matches at 10 bases. The trim removed 4 bases at V and 3 bases at J, leaving 5 bases unmatched. This CDR3 region has 15 residues. From germline, CDR1 is MNHEY and CDR2 SMNVEV (reference sequence). CDR3 DNA sequence: TGTGCCAGCAGTTCCCAAGGACAGGGGGACTATGGCTACACCTTC. Protein product: CASSSQGQGDYGYTF.

V usage is TRBV6-2 or TRBV6-3 and J usage is TRBJ2-7; 9 nucleotides match TRBD1. The V gene end was trimmed by 6 bases and the J gene end by 6 bases; junction bases not matched to a gene: 18. Germline V gene data show CDR1 as MNHEY and CDR2 as SVGEGT. The CDR3 totals 17 residues. This chain's CDR3 is CASSRTGQGITFTEQYF. CDR3 in DNA: TGTGCCAGCAGCCGAACTGGACAGGGGATCACCTTCACCGAGCAGTACTTC.

The chain combines TRBV6-5 with TRBJ2-7; possibly TRBD2 for D (5 bases). The CDR3 length is 16 residues. Germline lookup yields CDR1 MNHEY and CDR2 SVGAGI. V was trimmed by 1 base and J by 6 bases, leaving 19 bases between them. DNA for the CDR3: TGTGCCAGCAGTTACTTAGGTGGCTCTAGCCCCAGCGAGCAGTACTTC. It translates to CASSYLGGSSPSEQYF.